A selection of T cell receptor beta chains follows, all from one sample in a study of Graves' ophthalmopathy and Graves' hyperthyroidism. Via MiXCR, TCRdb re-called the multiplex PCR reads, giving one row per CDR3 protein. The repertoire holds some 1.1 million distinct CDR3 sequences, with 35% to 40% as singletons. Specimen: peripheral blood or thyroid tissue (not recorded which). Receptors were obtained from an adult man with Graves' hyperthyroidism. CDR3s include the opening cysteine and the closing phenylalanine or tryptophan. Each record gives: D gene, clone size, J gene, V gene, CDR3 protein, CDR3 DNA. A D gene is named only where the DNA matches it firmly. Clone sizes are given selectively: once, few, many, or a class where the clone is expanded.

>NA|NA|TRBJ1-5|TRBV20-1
CSAQGDSNQPQHF
TGCAGTGCCCAGGGAGATAGCAATCAGCCCCAGCATTTT
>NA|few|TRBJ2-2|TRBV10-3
CAISGGLGTGELFF
TGTGCCATCAGTGGGGGGCTTGGCACCGGGGAGCTGTTTTTT
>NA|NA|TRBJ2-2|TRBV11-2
CASSSNRRSTGELFF
TGTGCCAGCAGCTCGAATCGGCGGTCCACCGGGGAGCTGTTTTTT
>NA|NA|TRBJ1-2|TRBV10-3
CAMRSGDYGYTF
TGTGCCATGCGGTCGGGGGACTATGGCTACACCTTC
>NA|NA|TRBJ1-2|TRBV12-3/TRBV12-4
CASSPRAGTDYGYTF
TGTGCCAGCAGTCCTAGAGCCGGGACGGATTATGGCTACACCTTC
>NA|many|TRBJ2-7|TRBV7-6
CASSLLSNGGYEQYF
TGTGCCAGCAGCTTACTATCGAACGGGGGTTACGAGCAGTACTTC
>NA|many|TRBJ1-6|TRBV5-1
CASSLDSSYNSPLHF
TGCGCCAGCAGCCTAGACAGCTCCTATAATTCACCCCTCCACTTT
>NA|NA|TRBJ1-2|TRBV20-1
CSARDGRGANYGYTF
TGCAGTGCTAGAGATGGGCGGGGAGCTAACTATGGCTACACCTTC
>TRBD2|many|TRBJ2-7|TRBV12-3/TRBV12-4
CASRGGGDEQYF
TGTGCCAGCAGGGGGGGAGGGGACGAGCAGTACTTC
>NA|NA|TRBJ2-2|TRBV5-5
CASSLASSFYGELFF
TGTGCCAGCAGCTTGGCGTCTTCTTTCTACGGGGAGCTGTTTTTT
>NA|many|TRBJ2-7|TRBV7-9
CASSSLTSRPYEQYF
TGTGCCAGCAGCTCGTTAACTAGCAGACCCTACGAGCAGTACTTC
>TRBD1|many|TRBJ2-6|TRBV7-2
CASSYRQGRANVLTF
TGTGCCAGCAGCTACAGACAGGGTAGGGCCAACGTCCTGACTTTC
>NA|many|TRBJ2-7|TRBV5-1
CASSLDKVGYEQYF
TGCGCCAGCAGCTTGGACAAGGTTGGTTACGAGCAGTACTTC
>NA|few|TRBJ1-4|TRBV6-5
CASSYGSMGKLFF
TGTGCCAGCAGTTACGGCTCTATGGGGAAACTGTTTTTT
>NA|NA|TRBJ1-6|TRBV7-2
CASSPGGGGSYNSPLHF
TGTGCCAGCAGCCCAGGAGGGGGGGGCTCCTACAATTCACCCCTCCACTTT
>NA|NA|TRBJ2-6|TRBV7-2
CASSFGDARSGANVLTF
TGTGCCAGCAGCTTTGGGGACGCCCGCTCTGGGGCCAACGTCCTGACTTTC
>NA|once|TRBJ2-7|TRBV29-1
CSVVRDQGQTYEQYF
TGCAGCGTTGTTCGGGACCAAGGACAAACCTACGAGCAGTACTTC
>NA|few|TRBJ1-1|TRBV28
CASRDGSMNTEAFF
TGTGCCAGCCGGGACGGCTCCATGAACACTGAAGCTTTCTTT
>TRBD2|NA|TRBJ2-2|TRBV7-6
CASSPTSGRARSTGELFF
TGTGCCAGCAGCCCCACTAGCGGGAGGGCCCGAAGCACCGGGGAGCTGTTTTTT
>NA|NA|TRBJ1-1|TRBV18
CASSAERNTEAFF
TGTGCCAGCTCAGCCGAACGGAACACTGAAGCTTTCTTT
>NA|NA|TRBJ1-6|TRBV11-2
CASSLGVAGGLNSPLHF
TGTGCCAGCAGCTTAGGGGTAGCGGGGGGGCTTAATTCACCCCTCCACTTT
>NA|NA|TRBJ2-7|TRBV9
CASSVDYRSYEQYF
TGTGCCAGCAGCGTAGACTACAGGTCCTACGAGCAGTACTTC
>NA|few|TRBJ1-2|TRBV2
CASSSISTAYGYTF
TGTGCCAGCAGTTCCATTTCGACGGCTTATGGCTACACCTTC
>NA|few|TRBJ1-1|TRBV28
CASSLSQQPNTEAFF
TGTGCCAGCAGTTTAAGTCAACAGCCGAACACTGAAGCTTTCTTT
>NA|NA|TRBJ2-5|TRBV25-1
CASSPPAGLGQETQYF
TGTGCCAGCAGTCCCCCTGCAGGGTTGGGCCAAGAGACCCAGTACTTC
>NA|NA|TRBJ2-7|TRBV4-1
CASSQDPRTPRQYF
TGCGCCAGCAGCCAAGATCCTAGGACACCCCGGCAGTACTTC
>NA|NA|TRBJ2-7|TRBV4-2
CASSAPHSYEQYF
TGTGCCAGCAGCGCCCCTCATTCCTACGAGCAGTACTTC
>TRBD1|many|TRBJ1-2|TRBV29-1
CSARDRGNYGYTF
TGCAGCGCCCGGGACAGGGGTAACTATGGCTACACCTTC
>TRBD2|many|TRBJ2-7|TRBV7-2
CASRRHTSGSYEQYF
TGTGCCAGCAGAAGGCATACTAGCGGATCCTACGAGCAGTACTTC
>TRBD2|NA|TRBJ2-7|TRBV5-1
CASSHDGTSGSYEQYF
TGCGCCAGCAGCCATGACGGGACTAGCGGATCCTACGAGCAGTACTTC
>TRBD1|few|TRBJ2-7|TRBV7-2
CASSEPYWDRSSYEQYF
TGTGCCAGCAGCGAACCCTACTGGGACAGAAGCTCCTACGAGCAGTACTTC
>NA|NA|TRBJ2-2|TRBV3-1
CASSQGLALTGELFF
TGTGCCAGCAGCCAAGGGCTAGCCCTCACCGGGGAGCTGTTTTTT
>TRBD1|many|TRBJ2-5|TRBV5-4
CASRTVTGGGETQYF
TGTGCCAGCAGGACAGTTACAGGGGGCGGGGAGACCCAGTACTTC
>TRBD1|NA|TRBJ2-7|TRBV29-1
CSAQDRGGDEQYF
TGCAGCGCTCAGGACAGGGGCGGTGACGAGCAGTACTTC
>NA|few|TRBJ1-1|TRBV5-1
CASSLEPTGMAYEAFF
TGCGCCAGCAGCTTGGAGCCTACAGGGATGGCCTATGAAGCTTTCTTT
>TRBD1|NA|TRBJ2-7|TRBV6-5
CASSSGQSPTTYEQYF
TGTGCCAGCAGTTCGGGACAGTCCCCCACAACCTACGAGCAGTACTTC
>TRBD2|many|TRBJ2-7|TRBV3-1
CASSQDGTSGTYEQYF
TGTGCCAGCAGCCAAGATGGGACTAGCGGTACCTACGAGCAGTACTTC
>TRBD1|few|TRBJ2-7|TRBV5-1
CASSLMTGEAGEQYF
TGCGCCAGCAGCTTGATGACAGGGGAAGCTGGCGAGCAGTACTTC
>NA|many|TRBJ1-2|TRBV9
CASSVEVGTPSGDYGYTF
TGTGCCAGCAGCGTAGAGGTAGGGACACCCTCTGGGGACTATGGCTACACCTTC
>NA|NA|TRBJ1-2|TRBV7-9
CASSLGPGRGYDYTF
TGTGCCAGCAGCTTAGGTCCGGGACGGGGTTACGACTACACCTTC
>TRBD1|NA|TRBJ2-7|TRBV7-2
CASSLHGQGAYEQYF
TGCGCCAGCAGCTTGCACGGACAGGGGGCCTACGAGCAGTACTTC
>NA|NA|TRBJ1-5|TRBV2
CASSDPPQHF
TGTGCCAGCAGTGACCCACCCCAGCATTTT
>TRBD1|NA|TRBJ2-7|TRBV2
CASSVGLGQGAGEQYF
TGTGCCAGCAGTGTCGGGCTGGGACAGGGGGCAGGGGAGCAGTACTTC
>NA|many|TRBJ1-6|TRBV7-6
CASSPTSDNSPLHF
TGTGCCAGCAGCCCCACATCTGATAATTCACCCCTCCACTTT
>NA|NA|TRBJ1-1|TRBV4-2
CASSHYTRETVNTEAFF
TGTGCCAGCAGCCATTACACGAGGGAGACAGTGAACACTGAAGCTTTTTTT
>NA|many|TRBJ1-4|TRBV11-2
CASSLDRGAGKLFF
TGTGCCAGCAGCTTAGATCGTGGCGCCGGGAAACTGTTTTTT